Each of the 2 T cell receptor beta chains below was sequenced from the same sample in a study of T cell responses to AZD1222 COVID-19 vaccine. Clones were sequenced by immunoSEQ multiplex PCR, and TCRdb holds only the in-frame ones, with some missing. This table holds approximately 150,000 clones, 85% to 90% found once. The source material was peripheral blood, sampled 28 days after the second dose of the MenACWY control vaccine. The source is an adult who received the MenACWY meningococcal vaccine as a control.

This clone occurred a few times. Compared with germline, one end of the junction differs, possibly owing to a read error. This chain connects TRBV5-5 to TRBJ1-2, with D uncertain. Germline assignment: CDR1 SGHKS and CDR2 YYEKEE (reference sequence). This CDR3 contains 11 residues. The CDR3 is CASTLRGGYTF. In nucleotides, the CDR3 is TGTGCCAGCACCTTGCGGGGTGGCTACACCTTC.

This clone was counted once. The chain links TRBV5-4 to TRBJ1-2, with 8 bases fitting TRBD1. The CDR3 contains 16 residues. Germline CDR1 reads SGHNT; CDR2 reads YYREEE (reference sequence). V lost 2 bases to trimming and J lost 9 bases; unmatched junction nucleotides: 15. CDR3 DNA sequence: TGTGCCAGCAGCTTTCAGGGGGCGAGGGCGGTCGCTCGCTACACCTTC. Encoded protein: CASSFQGARAVARYTF. Looking up the rest from reference TRBV5-4 and TRBJ1-2 gives the full variable domain: ETGVTQSPTHLIKTRGQQVTLRCSSQSGHNTVSWYQQALGQGPQFIFQYYREEENGRGNFPPRFSGLQFPNYSSELNVNALELDDSALYLCASSFQGARAVARYTFGSGTRLTVV.